Below, one T cell receptor (beta chain) is given with its context. Its antigen target is currently unknown. No base quality values were provided; no much bigger clone lies one nucleotide off. This record belongs to a study of T cells and Merkel cell carcinoma outcomes (TCRdb year 2020). Concerning the study at large: The tumor T-cell repertoire, together with T-cell density, was examined as a predictor of clinical outcome in patients with Merkel cell carcinoma.

Samples came from patients with Merkel cell carcinoma. Summary of the overall study and its limitations: Clinical outcomes in Merkel cell carcinoma patients were reported to be predicted by T-cell repertoire features combined with T-cell density.

The germline V gene sets CDR1 to KGHSH and CDR2 to LQKENI. The V end loses 3 bases and the J end loses 0 bases, and a stretch of 9 bases separates them. Its CDR3 holds 15 amino acids, cysteine through phenylalanine. The retained sequence is limited to the CDR3, 45 bases, with the frame set at the first base. The library was built by means of the immunoSEQ multiplex PCR assay. TCRdb provides this immuneACCESS table in a form limited to in-frame rearrangements. Some clones are lacking; in checked studies, under half of them reflect an unresolved V gene, and why the rest are absent is not known. This sample holds roughly 7,000 clones; 90% were observed only once. About 3% of the sample is held by the ten biggest clonotypes.

This sequence was found in a human donor with Merkel cell carcinoma. The chain is assembled from TRBV18 and TRBJ1-5, with no reliable assignment of the D segment. Specimen: tumor tissue from Merkel cell carcinoma. The nucleotides read TGTGCCAGCTCACCCCTGGGAAATAGCAATCAGCCCCAGCATTTT. Its protein is CASSPLGNSNQPQHF.